A selection of T cell receptor beta chains follows, all from one sample in a study of radiotherapy plus CTLA-4 blockade in lung cancer. TCRdb keeps only in-frame clones here, not all; method: immunoSEQ multiplex PCR. The data hold fewer than 65,000 clones, with 77% observed a single time. The sequencing here drew on peripheral blood, taken from a patient treated with radiotherapy plus ipilimumab. These receptor sequences come from a human donor with non-small cell lung cancer whose response to radiotherapy plus ipilimumab could not be evaluated. Each CDR3 is given with its conserved first and last residue. The D gene is left open where the match is weak. Rows may omit the clone size; those that give it use once, few, many or a size class.

j_gene,d_gene,abundance,v_gene,CDR3nt,CDR3aa
TRBJ2-3,TRBD2,.,TRBV4-3,TGCGCCAGCAGCCAAGATCGGCTAGCGGGGGGATTTGCTAGCACAGATACGCAGTATTTT,CASSQDRLAGGFASTDTQYF
TRBJ1-5,TRBD1,.,TRBV2,TGTGCCAGTCGACGAGGGGGGACAGATAATCAGCCCCAGCATTTT,CASRRGGTDNQPQHF
TRBJ1-1,TRBD1,medium-sized,TRBV18,TGTGCCAGCTCACCCTCCGGGACAGTGAACACTGAAGCTTTCTTT,CASSPSGTVNTEAFF
TRBJ1-6,TRBD1,.,TRBV2,TGTGCCAGCAGCGCCGGGACAGGGGGCTCACCCCTCCACTTT,CASSAGTGGSPLHF
TRBJ1-3,.,.,TRBV11-2,TGTGCCAGCAGCTTATCGCGGGGGCAGGGAAACACCATATATTTT,CASSLSRGQGNTIYF
TRBJ1-1,TRBD1,few,TRBV19,TGTGCCAGTAGTATATCCCCTGGACAGGTGGGCAACACTGAAGCTTTCTTT,CASSISPGQVGNTEAFF
TRBJ2-7,.,.,TRBV5-6,TGTGCCAGCAGCTTGAGGGGGACCTACGAGCAGTACTTC,CASSLRGTYEQYF
TRBJ1-2,.,.,TRBV10-2,TGCGCCAGCAGTGAGGGAGGGCTCTCTGGCTACACCTTC,CASSEGGLSGYTF
TRBJ2-2,TRBD1,.,TRBV29-1,TGCAGCGCCCACGGGGACAGGGGGACCGGGGAGCTGTTTTTT,CSAHGDRGTGELFF
TRBJ1-1,.,.,TRBV5-1,TGCGCCAGCAGCTATCCGGGACAGAACACTGAAGCTTTCTTT,CASSYPGQNTEAFF
TRBJ2-7,TRBD2,.,TRBV7-3,TGTGCCAGCAGCTTAGCGGGAGGGCCGGGAGAGCAGTACTTC,CASSLAGGPGEQYF
TRBJ2-2,TRBD2,.,TRBV4-2,TGTGCCAGCAGCCATAAGGGACTAGCGGGGGGCACCGGGGAGCTGTTTTTT,CASSHKGLAGGTGELFF
TRBJ2-3,.,.,TRBV6-6,TGTGCCAGCAGTTACGGCCGTCGCACAGATACGCAGTATTTT,CASSYGRRTDTQYF
TRBJ1-2,TRBD1,once,TRBV5-6,TGTGCCAGCAGCGCCTTAGGGACAGCAGCTAACTATGGCTACACCTTC,CASSALGTAANYGYTF
TRBJ1-5,.,.,TRBV7-2,TGTGCCAGCGCTCAGGGAAACAATCAGCCCCAGCATTTT,CASAQGNNQPQHF
TRBJ2-7,TRBD2,.,TRBV6-5,TGTGCCAGCAGTTATTCTCTAGCGGGAGAAGGGGAGCAGTACTTC,CASSYSLAGEGEQYF
TRBJ2-3,.,.,TRBV5-1,TGCGCCAGCACCGAGCTTGATACGCAGTATTTT,CASTELDTQYF
TRBJ1-6,.,.,TRBV6-6,TGTGCCAGCAGTTACTCGGGGAGCTCCTATAATTCACCCCTCCACTTT,CASSYSGSSYNSPLHF
TRBJ2-2,.,.,TRBV7-3,TGTGCCAGCAGGCGGGACTTCAACACCGGGGAGCTGTTTTTT,CASRRDFNTGELFF
TRBJ2-7,.,.,TRBV4-2,TGTGCCAGCAGCCATTCAAGGGGCCAGAGCGAGCAGTACTTC,CASSHSRGQSEQYF
TRBJ1-4,TRBD1,.,TRBV6-6,TGTGCCAGCAGTTACGAGGGGGCGACAAATGAAAAACTGTTTTTT,CASSYEGATNEKLFF
TRBJ2-7,TRBD1,few,TRBV29-1,TGCAGCGTGGGACAGGGGGGTATCGAGCAGTACTTC,CSVGQGGIEQYF
TRBJ1-1,.,.,TRBV5-5,TGTGCCAGCAGCCCATCAGACAGGAACACTGAAGCTTTCTTT,CASSPSDRNTEAFF
TRBJ2-3,.,.,TRBV5-1,TGCGCCAGCAGCTTGGAACGAGCAGATACGCAGTATTTT,CASSLERADTQYF
TRBJ1-1,.,.,TRBV6-6,TGTGCCAGCAGTTACTCCTGGGCGGGCACTGAAGCTTTCTTT,CASSYSWAGTEAFF
TRBJ2-7,.,.,TRBV7-8,TGTGCCAGCAGCCTAAGGCAGGAACTCTCCTACGAGCAGTACTTC,CASSLRQELSYEQYF
TRBJ1-2,TRBD1,few,TRBV18,TGTGCCAGCTCCCCTACAGGGGACTATGGCTACACCTTC,CASSPTGDYGYTF
TRBJ2-7,TRBD1,few,TRBV6-1,TGTGCCAGCAGGGAGACAGGGGGCGTATACGAGCAGTACTTC,CASRETGGVYEQYF
TRBJ1-4,TRBD1,.,TRBV5-1,TGCGCCAGCAGGGACAGGGGGAGGGGACACCGAGAAAAACTGTTTTTT,CASRDRGRGHREKLFF
TRBJ1-5,.,.,TRBV7-2,TGTGCCAGCAGCGACAGTAAGAATCAGCCCCAGCATTTT,CASSDSKNQPQHF
TRBJ2-5,.,.,TRBV11-2,TGTGCCAGCAGCTCGGACTCAGGAGGAGAGACCCAGTACTTC,CASSSDSGGETQYF
TRBJ1-1,.,.,TRBV28,TGTGCCAGCAAGGTACGGGTTCAAAACACTGAAGCTTTCTTT,CASKVRVQNTEAFF
TRBJ2-7,TRBD2,once,TRBV6-4,TGTGCCAGCCCTAGCGGGCTACCCTACGAGCAGTACTTC,CASPSGLPYEQYF
TRBJ1-5,.,.,TRBV10-3,TGTGCCATCAGTGAGGGCTCGTCCTATCAGCCCCAGCATTTT,CAISEGSSYQPQHF
TRBJ1-1,.,.,TRBV30,TGTGCCTGGAGTCCCAGCTTGGGGCCGAGCACTGAAGCTTTCTTT,CAWSPSLGPSTEAFF
TRBJ2-7,TRBD2,.,TRBV6-1,TGTGCCACCCAGAATGCGGGAGGGTACGAGCAGTACTTC,CATQNAGGYEQYF
TRBJ2-7,TRBD2,.,TRBV6-5,TGTGCCAGCGGGACTAGCGGGAGGTACGAGCAGTACTTC,CASGTSGRYEQYF
TRBJ1-1,TRBD1,.,TRBV7-2,TGTGCCAGCAGCTTCACCGGGACAGGATCGATCATAGAAGCTTTCTTT,CASSFTGTGSIIEAFF
TRBJ1-1,TRBD1,few,TRBV7-2,TGTGCCAGCAGCCCACGAGGGGGCACGACTGAAGCTTTCTTT,CASSPRGGTTEAFF
TRBJ1-4,.,.,TRBV6-4,TGTGCTAGCAGAGGGACAACATCAAATGAAAAACTGTTTTTT,CASRGTTSNEKLFF
TRBJ1-1,TRBD1,.,TRBV6-6,TGTGCCAGCAGTCGCCCACAGGGGCAAGCTTTCTTT,CASSRPQGQAFF
TRBJ2-4,.,.,TRBV5-4,TGTGCCAGCAGCTCCTGGACAGAAAACATTCAGTACTTC,CASSSWTENIQYF
TRBJ2-7,TRBD1,once,TRBV5-1,TGCGCCAGCAGCGCAGGGGGTTACGATCGGCAGTACTTC,CASSAGGYDRQYF
TRBJ2-7,TRBD1,.,TRBV7-8,TGTGCCAGCAGCTCCCCCCTGGGTGGGACAGGGGTCGAGCAGTACTTC,CASSSPLGGTGVEQYF
TRBJ2-7,.,.,TRBV7-2,TGTGCCAGCAGCCCCCGGGGGGCCCTGTACTTC,CASSPRGALYF
TRBJ1-2,.,once,TRBV6-5,TGTGCCAGCAGTTTTGACAGGAAACCCTCGGGGGGCTACACCTTC,CASSFDRKPSGGYTF
TRBJ2-6,.,.,TRBV7-3,TGTGCCAGCAGCCCTACTGGGGCCAACGTCCTGACTTTC,CASSPTGANVLTF
TRBJ2-5,.,.,TRBV7-2,TGTGCCAGCAGTCGGACGGGGAAAGAGACCCAGTACTTC,CASSRTGKETQYF
TRBJ1-5,.,.,TRBV6-5,TGTGCCAGCAGTGACAGGCTAAGCAATCAGCCCCAGCATTTT,CASSDRLSNQPQHF
TRBJ1-2,TRBD1,few,TRBV9,TGTGCCAGCAGCCCCGAGGGGGCTGCGTATGGCTACACCTTC,CASSPEGAAYGYTF
TRBJ2-1,.,.,TRBV10-3,TGTGCCATCAGGAAACAGGGAGCCGCCTACAATGAGCAGTTCTTC,CAIRKQGAAYNEQFF
TRBJ2-7,.,.,TRBV11-2,TGTGCCAGCAGGTCCCTTCGGGTCAGCTACGAGCAGTACTTC,CASRSLRVSYEQYF
TRBJ1-5,.,once,TRBV7-9,TGTGCCAGCAGCTCCCTCTCAGGAAGGGGTAACAATCAGCCCCAGCATTTT,CASSSLSGRGNNQPQHF
TRBJ2-7,TRBD1,.,TRBV18,TGTGCCAGCACCACCTACGGACAGGGGGCGAGGTCCTACGAGCAGTACTTC,CASTTYGQGARSYEQYF
TRBJ2-7,.,few,TRBV4-2,TGTGCCAGCAGCCCAAAGTTGGCGGGGAACCAGGGTGAGCAGTACTTC,CASSPKLAGNQGEQYF
TRBJ2-7,.,.,TRBV27,TGTGCCAGTTCCCAGACAGGCTCGTACGAGCAGTACTTC,CASSQTGSYEQYF
TRBJ1-2,TRBD1,.,TRBV4-3,TGCGCCAGCAGCCAAGTGACAGGGGGTAACTATGGCTACACCTTC,CASSQVTGGNYGYTF
TRBJ1-5,.,.,TRBV2,TGTGCCAGCAGGGGATGGGGGGATTATAGCAATCAGCCCCAGCATTTT,CASRGWGDYSNQPQHF
TRBJ2-3,TRBD2,.,TRBV10-3,TGTGCCATCAGTGAGGGTCTAGCGGGGTTTAGCACAGATACGCAGTATTTT,CAISEGLAGFSTDTQYF
TRBJ2-1,TRBD1,once,TRBV5-4,TGTGCCAGCAGCCTTGATCCAGGGGGCCACAATGAGCAGTTCTTC,CASSLDPGGHNEQFF